The clone carrying this T cell receptor (beta chain) was recorded at least ten times. Its antigen is still unknown. Amplification of TCR beta CDR3 regions used RNA transcripts. Second-round multiplex PCR came after first-round RT-PCR with HTBI primers. TCRdb re-called the multiplex PCR reads with MiXCR, one entry per CDR3 protein. The sample shows roughly 1.1 million distinct CDR3 sequences, roughly two fifths of them seen only once. V was shortened by 3 bases and J by 2 bases, with 2 bases between the two germline ends. Germline V CDR1 and CDR2: SQVTM, ANQGSEA. The CDR3 length is 11 residues. Clinical symptoms and serum thyroxine were used for diagnosis; TRAb, thyroid ultrasound and orbital computed tomography were also relied on. These data originate in a study of Graves' ophthalmopathy and Graves' hyperthyroidism. Notes on the study in general: From stable hyperthyroidism, ophthalmopathy was separated by a 13-signature model with 87.88% sensitivity and around 79% specificity. Also, most clonotypes expanded in the thyroid above 0.001 frequency appeared in blood. The model predicted progression of ophthalmopathy with a sensitivity of roughly 65%, and its specificity was around 72%.

Sequencing input: peripheral blood or thyroid tissue (not recorded which). The origin of this receptor is an adult man with Graves' hyperthyroidism. The rearrangement uses TRBV29-1 and TRBJ1-3; D call uncertain. The CDR3 nucleotides are TGCAGCGTTGATGCTGGAAACACCATATATTTT. Amino acids: CSVDAGNTIYF.